This T cell receptor (beta chain) derives from a study of T-cell memory formation after mild COVID-19 (dated by TCRdb to the early 2020s). Concerning the study at large: TCR sequence clusters from the two donors were largely donor specific. In a couple of donors, T-cell clones that expanded and contracted after mild COVID-19 were followed by sequencing TCRalpha and TCRbeta repertoires longitudinally. The cohort was made up of two young adult volunteers, one female and one male, who were previously healthy. Broader findings and caveats from the paper: Balanced CD4/CD8 phenotypes were observed for clones contracting from day 15 to 85, whereas a bias towards CD4+ was observed for a second wave of clones expanding from day 15 to 37. The study covered only a couple of mild cases, and larger cohorts including severe cases with pre-infection samples were considered necessary. Some responding clones were found in pre-infection memory, which suggests that pre-existing cross-reactive memory T cells took part in the SARS-CoV-2 response. SARS-CoV-2 specificity was not confirmed for the second-wave clones peaking on day 37. Contracting CD4+ clones appeared mostly in the CM and EM memory subsets, whereas CD8+ clones were enriched in EMRA.

Including cysteine and phenylalanine, the CDR3 has 13 amino acids. Of the read, only the CDR3 DNA is kept; its 39 bases are in frame from base 1. CDR1 and CDR2, looked up from the germline V gene, are SGHVS and FQNEAQ. V gives up 5 bases and J gives up 0 bases, and the segment between their germline ends measures 8 bases. The run used an Illumina NovaSeq 6000. cDNA libraries for TCRalpha and TCRbeta were prepared by 5'RACE using constant-segment primers, with sample barcodes and unique molecular identifiers added. RNA was extracted from every sample with Trizol reagent. Libraries were amplified in two PCR steps, with a second sample barcode and Illumina TruSeq adapters added in the second step. Sequencing of libraries was performed on an Illumina NovaSeq with 2 x 150 bp paired-end reads. In the source study's methods: With migec v1.2.7, reads were demultiplexed and then collapsed into UMI-guided consensus sequences. Using mixcr v2.1.11, the UMI consensuses were aligned to TRA and TRB V and J templates and assembled into clonotypes. A clonotype was counted as expanded or contracted only when both edgeR and NoisET called the clonotype significant, with the noise models trained on biological replicates. For edgeR calls, a false discovery rate-adjusted p below 0.01 and a log2 fold-change threshold of 1 were applied. As an exploratory analysis of dynamics, max-normalized trajectories of the 1000 most abundant clonotypes were examined with PCA combined with hierarchical clustering. The CD4 or CD8 phenotype of responding clones was assigned using the separately sequenced CD4+ and CD8+ repertoires. The public reads were run again by TCRdb, first through fastp at Q25 and then through MiXCR, and only productive beta chains were kept. Rows merge per CDR3 protein into single entries with the most common DNA and genes. The authors' filters were not applied to this entry. The table for this sample lists fewer than 250,000 distinct CDR3 sequences; 15% of them were counted only once. More than 2% of the sample comes from the top ten.

Ficoll-Paque density gradient centrifugation was the method used to isolate PBMCs. This clonotype was seen many times. Its antigen remains unidentified. No quality values exist for individual bases; no much larger clone is one base distant. Sequences were obtained from PBMCs or a T cell subset sorted from them (not recorded which). The chain uses TRBV7-8 and TRBJ2-7, with the D gene not confidently named. This clonotype was obtained from an adult woman who had mild COVID-19 (a few samples of this study predate the infection). The sample titles of this study are shuffled in the database, so cell type and time point are left out; the donor was told from shared clones. The nucleotides read TGTGCCAGCAGCCTTACGCTCTCCTACGAGCAGTACTTC. It translates to CASSLTLSYEQYF. Extended through the reference TRBV7-8 and TRBJ2-7 proteins, this CDR3 yields the full variable domain: GAGVSQSPRYKVAKRGQDVALRCDPISGHVSLFWYQQALGQGPEFLTYFQNEAQLDKSGLPSDRFFAERPEGSVSTLKIQRTQQEDSAVYLCASSLTLSYEQYFGPGTRLTVT.